This T cell receptor (beta chain) was recorded in a study of cytomegalovirus exposure and HLA in healthy donors. The V gene lost 0 bases and the J gene lost 1 base, with 10 bases spanning the gap. The CDR3 extends over 15 amino acids. Germline CDR1 SGDLS, CDR2 YYNGEE. PCR involved 60 Vbeta and 13 Jbeta primers. Libraries were prepared by immunoSEQ multiplex PCR; TCRdb keeps only in-frame clonotypes and omits some of them. The repertoire holds around 120,000 clones, over 70% seen once, with 8.8% in the top ten. This chain connects TRBV9 to TRBJ1-1; D is unclear. Source material: PBMCs. This sequence was found in a female donor in good health and CMV-seropositive. The CDR3 bases are TGTGCCAGCAGCGTAGGGGAGTCTAGGAACACTGAAGCTTTCTTT. It yields the protein CASSVGESRNTEAFF.